Each of the 18 T cell receptor beta chains below was sequenced from the same sample in a study of blood T cell repertoires in COVID-19. Assay: immunoSEQ multiplex PCR; the TCRdb copy retains only in-frame clones and omits some. This sample has 200,000 to 250,000 clones, with 80% found just once. The sequencing input was peripheral blood. The receptors originated from a woman in her sixties or seventies with acute or convalescent COVID-19.

The rearrangement joins TRBV6-5 to TRBJ1-1; D is perhaps TRBD1 (6 bases). Trimming left V 5 bases short and J 4 bases short, with 17 bases between. This CDR3 is built from 15 residues. Germline CDR1 reads MNHEY; CDR2 reads SVGAGI. The CDR3 sequence: CASSPQQGLGTEAFF. The CDR3 DNA sequence: TGTGCCAGCAGTCCACAACAGGGCTTGGGCACTGAAGCTTTCTTT.

This clone was detected a few times. The chain joins TRBV19 to TRBJ2-7; D gene ambiguous. With 3 bases removed from V and 0 bases from J, the gap between germline ends came to 6 bases. Germline V gives CDR1 LNHDA, CDR2 SQIVND (reference sequence). There are 13 residues in the CDR3. The CDR3 region has the DNA TGTGCCAGTAGTATCGTGGCCTCCTACGAGCAGTACTTC. Translated, it gives CASSIVASYEQYF.

The CDR3 loop reads CASSEEAGMGTEAFF. The CDR3 DNA is TGTGCCAGCAGTGAAGAGGCAGGGATGGGCACTGAAGCTTTCTTT. The rearrangement links TRBV6-1 to TRBJ1-1; tentatively, D is TRBD1 (5 bases). Trimming removed 1 base from V and 4 bases from J, with 13 bases in between. Germline loops: CDR1 MNHNS, CDR2 SASEGT. The CDR3 runs 15 residues.

This clone has just one count. The genes are TRBV7-2 and TRBJ2-3, with 8 positions matching TRBD1. Germline V gives CDR1 SGHTA, CDR2 FQGNSA. V dropped 5 bases and J dropped 8; count of bases not matched to a gene: 9. This CDR3 is built from 14 residues. CDR3 sequence: CASSATGGLGTQYF. CDR3 coding DNA: TGTGCCAGCAGCGCAACAGGGGGTCTCGGTACGCAGTATTTT.

This chain joins TRBV3-1 (or the pseudogene TRBV3-2) and TRBJ2-2; 8 positions match TRBD2. The V gene end was trimmed by 0 bases and the J gene end by 6 bases; junction bases not matched to a gene: 9. Germline CDR1 reads LGHDT; CDR2 reads YNNKEL (reference sequence). This CDR3 has 17 residues. CDR3 sequence (DNA): TGTGCCAGCAGCCAAGATGGAAGCGGGGGTCTCCCCGGGGAGCTGTTTTTT. Translating it yields CASSQDGSGGLPGELFF.

The chain has TRBV7-6 and TRBJ2-1; the match to TRBD1 covers 9 bases. Germline V gives CDR1 SGHVS, CDR2 FNYEAQ. After removal of 5 bases from V and 7 bases from J, the junction contained 9 bases not matched to a gene. The CDR3 sequence is 15 residues long. For the CDR3, the DNA is TGTGCCAGCAGCAGATTACAGGGGGCTCTTAATGAGCAGTTCTTC. This sequence encodes CASSRLQGALNEQFF.

This sequence joins TRBV6-5 and TRBJ2-5; D may be TRBD1 (5 bases). The germline V gene has CDR1 MNHEY and CDR2 SVGAGI. Trimming stripped 7 bases from V and 5 bases from J, with 14 bases between. The CDR3 has 13 residues. The CDR3 DNA reads as TGTGCCAGCAATCGGGCGGCAGGGGAGACCCAGTACTTC. This encodes CASNRAAGETQYF.

The chain links TRBV10-1 to TRBJ2-7; maybe TRBD1 (5 bases). This CDR3 is 13 amino acids long. The germline CDR1 and CDR2 sequences are WNHNN and SYGVQD (reference sequence). The V end was cut by 4 bases, the J end by 4 bases, with 11 bases between. The DNA for the CDR3 is TGCGCCAGCAGTGTAGGACACGGATACGAGCAGTACTTC. Amino acids: CASSVGHGYEQYF.

The chain has TRBV9 and TRBJ2-4, with D perhaps TRBD1 (6 bases). V was trimmed by 3 bases and J by 1 base, leaving 8 bases between them. CDR1 and CDR2 (germline): SGDLS, YYNGEE. The CDR3 consists of 14 residues. The CDR3 DNA reads TGTGCCAGCAGCGCAGGGGTGGCCAAAAACATTCAGTACTTC. It codes for CASSAGVAKNIQYF.

The chain couples TRBV5-1 to TRBJ1-6; tentative D call: TRBD1 (5 bases). Germline V lookup: CDR1 SGHRS, CDR2 YFSETQ. The V gene lost 4 bases and the J gene lost 10 bases, with 18 bases spanning the gap. The CDR3 extends over 15 amino acids. DNA for the CDR3: TGCGCCAGCAGCCAGTCACCCACAGGAGAATCACCCCTCCACTTT. Translating it yields CASSQSPTGESPLHF.

This clone was seen only once. The gene calls are TRBV18 and TRBJ2-2; 10 bases line up with TRBD1. V lost 3 bases and J lost 6; bases outside the gene matches: 4. The CDR3 contains 15 residues. The germline CDR1 and CDR2 sequences are KGHSH and LQKENI. The CDR3 is CASSPGTGASGELFF. The CDR3 DNA sequence: TGTGCCAGCTCACCGGGGACAGGGGCATCCGGGGAGCTGTTTTTT.

The chain joins TRBV24-1 to TRBJ2-2, with D possibly being TRBD2 (5 bases). Germline CDR1 KGHDR, CDR2 SFDVKD. Trimming shortened V by 3 bases and J by 7 bases, and 14 bases separated the two germline ends. The CDR3 runs to 15 residues. The CDR3: CATSDLLVRGGELFF. The CDR3 DNA is TGTGCCACCAGTGATCTACTGGTACGGGGCGGGGAGCTGTTTTTT.

The J gene is TRBJ2-2, the V gene TRBV30; maybe TRBD1 (6 bases). Germline CDR1 GTSNPN, CDR2 SVGIG (reference sequence). The V gene lost 1 base and the J gene lost 1 base, with 7 bases spanning the gap. CDR3 length: 14 residues. Here the CDR3 reads CAWSADRNTGELFF. CDR3 nucleotide sequence: TGTGCCTGGAGTGCGGACAGGAACACCGGGGAGCTGTTTTTT.

This chain connects TRBV7-2 to TRBJ2-1, with TRBD2 matching over 16 bases. The CDR3 covers 15 residues. V shed 5 bases, J shed 9 bases, and the junction held 4 bases outside the gene matches. Germline V gene data show CDR1 as SGHTA and CDR2 as FQGNSA. CDR3 region: CASSRGTSGGGEQFF. Written as DNA, the CDR3 is TGTGCCAGCAGCCGCGGGACTAGCGGGGGGGGTGAGCAGTTCTTC.

The gene calls are TRBV14 and TRBJ2-5; weak D call: TRBD2 (6 bases). Germline V gives CDR1 SGHDN, CDR2 FVKESK. V was pared by 3 bases and J by 2 bases, with 22 bases between. This CDR3 comprises 18 residues. The CDR3 is CASSHIPGWESGQETQYF. DNA for the CDR3: TGTGCCAGCAGCCACATCCCAGGTTGGGAGAGCGGGCAAGAGACCCAGTACTTC.

The rearrangement links TRBV4-1 to TRBJ2-1, with 10 bases aligning to TRBD2. Germline V gene lookup returns CDR1 MGHRA and CDR2 YSYEKL. The trim removed 0 bases at V and 3 bases at J, leaving 5 bases unmatched. The CDR3 consists of 17 residues. CDR3 sequence reads: CASSQEGVAGGYNEQFF. The CDR3 DNA reads TGCGCCAGCAGCCAAGAGGGCGTAGCGGGGGGCTACAATGAGCAGTTCTTC.

This chain uses TRBV7-9 with TRBJ1-1; 8 bases are shared with TRBD1. Trimming removed 6 bases from V and 5 bases from J; junction bases left unmatched: 8. The CDR3 is 14 amino acids. Germline CDR1 reads SEHNR; CDR2 reads FQNEAQ (reference sequence). The CDR3 here is CASRPRGQGTEAFF. For the CDR3, the DNA is TGTGCCAGCAGGCCCAGGGGGCAGGGTACTGAAGCTTTCTTT.

This chain connects TRBV14 to TRBJ1-6; 9 bases align to TRBD1. Trimming removed 4 bases from V and 9 bases from J; junction bases left unmatched: 7. The CDR3 sequence is 15 residues long. Germline values: CDR1 SGHDN, CDR2 FVKESK. CDR3 DNA: TGTGCCAGCAGCCTAACAGGGGGCTGGAGTTCACCCCTCCACTTT. Translation: CASSLTGGWSSPLHF.